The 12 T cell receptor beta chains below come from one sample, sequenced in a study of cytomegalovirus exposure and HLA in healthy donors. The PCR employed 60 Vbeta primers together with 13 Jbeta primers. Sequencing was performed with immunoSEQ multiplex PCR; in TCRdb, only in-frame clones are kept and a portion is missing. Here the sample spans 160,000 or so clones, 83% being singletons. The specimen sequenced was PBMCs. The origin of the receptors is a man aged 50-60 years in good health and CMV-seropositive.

CDR3 DNA: TGTGCCTGGTCTAGGGGGGGTAGCGAAAAACTGTTTTTT. As protein: CAWSRGGSEKLFF. This chain uses TRBV30 with TRBJ1-4; TRBD1 might be the D (6 bases). Germline CDR1 GTSNPN, CDR2 SVGIG (reference sequence). This CDR3 has 13 residues. The V end lost 5 bases, the J end lost 8 bases, and 15 bases lay between the germline ends.

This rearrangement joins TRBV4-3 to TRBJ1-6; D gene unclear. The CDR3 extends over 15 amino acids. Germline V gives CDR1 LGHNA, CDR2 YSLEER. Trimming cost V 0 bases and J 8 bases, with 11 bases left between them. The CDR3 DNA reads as TGCGCCAGCAGCCAAGATGGGCAGAGGGATTCACCCCTCCACTTT. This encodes CASSQDGQRDSPLHF.

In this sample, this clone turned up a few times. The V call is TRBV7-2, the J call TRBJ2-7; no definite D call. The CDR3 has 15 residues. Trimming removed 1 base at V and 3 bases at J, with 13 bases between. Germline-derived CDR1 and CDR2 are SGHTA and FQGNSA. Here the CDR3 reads CASSLVQRPSYEQYF. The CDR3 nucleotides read TGTGCCAGCAGCTTAGTCCAGCGCCCAAGCTACGAGCAGTACTTC.

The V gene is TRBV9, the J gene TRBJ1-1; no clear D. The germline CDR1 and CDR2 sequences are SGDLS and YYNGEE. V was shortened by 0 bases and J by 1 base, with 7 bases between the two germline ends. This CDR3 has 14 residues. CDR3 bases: TGTGCCAGCAGCGTAGGGGCGAGGAACACTGAAGCTTTCTTT. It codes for CASSVGARNTEAFF.

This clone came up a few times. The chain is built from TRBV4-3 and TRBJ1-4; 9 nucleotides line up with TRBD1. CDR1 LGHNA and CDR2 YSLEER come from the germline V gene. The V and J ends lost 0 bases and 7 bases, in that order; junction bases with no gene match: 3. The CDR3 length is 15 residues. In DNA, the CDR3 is TGCGCCAGCAGCCAAGAGGGACAGGGAAGTGAAAAACTGTTTTTT. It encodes CASSQEGQGSEKLFF.

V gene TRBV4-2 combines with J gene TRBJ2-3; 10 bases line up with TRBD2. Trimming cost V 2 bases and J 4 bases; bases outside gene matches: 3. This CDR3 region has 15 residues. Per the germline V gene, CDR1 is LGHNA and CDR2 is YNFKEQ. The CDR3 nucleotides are TGTGCCAGCAGCCAACTAGCGGGGGACGCAGATACGCAGTATTTT. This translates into CASSQLAGDADTQYF.

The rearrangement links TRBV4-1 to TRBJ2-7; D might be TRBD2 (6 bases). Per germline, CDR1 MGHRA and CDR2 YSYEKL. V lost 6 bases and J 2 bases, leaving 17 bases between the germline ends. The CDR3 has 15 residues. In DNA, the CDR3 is TGCGCCAGCAGTCCGGGCGGGACTGGCACCTACGAGCAGTACTTC. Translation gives CASSPGGTGTYEQYF.

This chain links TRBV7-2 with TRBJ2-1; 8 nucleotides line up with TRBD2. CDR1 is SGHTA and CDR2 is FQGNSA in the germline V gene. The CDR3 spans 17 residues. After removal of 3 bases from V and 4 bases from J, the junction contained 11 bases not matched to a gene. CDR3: CASSFGSGGRRYNEQFF. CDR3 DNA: TGTGCCAGCAGCTTTGGTTCGGGAGGGCGGAGGTACAATGAGCAGTTCTTC.

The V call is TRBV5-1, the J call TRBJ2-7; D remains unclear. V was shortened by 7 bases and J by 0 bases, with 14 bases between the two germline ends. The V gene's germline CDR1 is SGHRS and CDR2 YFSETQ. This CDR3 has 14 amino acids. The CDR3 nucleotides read TGCGCCAGCTCCGATCAAACTGGCTCCTACGAGCAGTACTTC. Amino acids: CASSDQTGSYEQYF.

In nucleotides, the CDR3 is TGTGCCTGGGGCCCGGGACAGGGTCTTGGCTACACCTTC. Amino acids: CAWGPGQGLGYTF. V usage is TRBV30 and J usage is TRBJ1-2; 9 nucleotides agree with TRBD1. Germline V gene data show CDR1 as GTSNPN and CDR2 as SVGIG (reference sequence). The CDR3 runs to 13 residues. The junction had 8 bases not matched to a gene; V was cut back by 5 bases and J by 7 bases. The full variable domain, in which reference TRBV30 and TRBJ1-2 provide the parts outside the CDR3, is SQTIHQWPATLVQPVGSPLSLECTVEGTSNPNLYWYRQAAGRGLQLLFYSVGIGQISSEVPQNLSASRPQDRQFILSSKKLLLSDSGFYLCAWGPGQGLGYTFGSGTRLTVV.

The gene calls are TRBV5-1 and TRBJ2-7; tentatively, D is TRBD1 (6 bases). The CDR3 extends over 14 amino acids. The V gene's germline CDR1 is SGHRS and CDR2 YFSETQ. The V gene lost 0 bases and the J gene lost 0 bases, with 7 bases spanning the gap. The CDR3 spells CASSLGTVSYEQYF. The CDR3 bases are TGCGCCAGCAGCTTGGGGACAGTCTCCTACGAGCAGTACTTC.

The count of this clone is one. CDR3 DNA sequence: TGTGCCACCAGCAGAGCTGGGGTCACAGGGCAAGAGACCCAGTACTTC. It translates to CATSRAGVTGQETQYF. The chain couples TRBV15 to TRBJ2-5; tentatively, D is TRBD1 (6 bases). Germline V gives CDR1 LNHNV, CDR2 YYDKDF (reference sequence). Trimming stripped 1 base from V and 2 bases from J, with 14 bases between. The CDR3 totals 16 residues.